This TCR beta chain was identified in a study of sequential checkpoint blockade in melanoma. On the study more broadly: TCRbeta immunosequencing was performed on DNA from 75 to 95 pretreatment melanoma tumor samples. More than 20 patients had tumor biopsies before treatment and at week 13.

Repertoires were generated with immunoSEQ multiplex PCR, while TCRdb's copy carries only in-frame clones and drops some. Of thousands of clones listed, 15% to 20% are singletons. Specified treatment: randomized to nivolumab then ipilimumab (arm A) or the reverse (arm B). This CDR3 contains 15 residues. Per germline, CDR1 SGHNT and CDR2 YENEEA. Trimming stripped 5 bases from V and 3 bases from J, with 14 bases between. Study results and caveats: T-cell fraction and clonality followed PD-L1 and CD8+ counts, not mutational load. Patients with week-13 increases in T-cell fraction and clonality benefited about 30 times more often.

As regards this clone: The antigen is unknown.

The chain joins TRBV11-3 to TRBJ2-1, with TRBD1 as a possible D gene (5 bases). This sample comprised tumor tissue (inferred from file names), obtained from a patient given nivolumab and ipilimumab in sequence. The receptor was isolated from a human patient with melanoma. Some clones in this sample may be carry-over from other donors' samples. The CDR3: CASSPFRGLYNEQFF. CDR3 coding DNA: TGTGCCAGCAGCCCCTTTAGGGGCCTCTACAATGAGCAGTTCTTC.